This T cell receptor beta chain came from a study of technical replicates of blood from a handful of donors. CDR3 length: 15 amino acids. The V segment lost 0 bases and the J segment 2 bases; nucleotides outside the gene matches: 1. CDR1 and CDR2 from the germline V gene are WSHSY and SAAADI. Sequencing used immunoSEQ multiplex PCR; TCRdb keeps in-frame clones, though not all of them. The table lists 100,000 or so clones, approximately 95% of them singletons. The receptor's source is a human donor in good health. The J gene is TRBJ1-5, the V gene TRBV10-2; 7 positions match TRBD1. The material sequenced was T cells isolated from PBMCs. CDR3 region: CASSESGQRNQPQHF. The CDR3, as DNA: TGCGCCAGCAGTGAGTCGGGACAGCGCAATCAGCCCCAGCATTTT.